This T cell receptor beta chain emerged from a study of shared clonotypes between healthy human individuals. In regard to this clone: Its antigen is as yet unknown.

Study observations and caveats: Naive subsets typically showed greater estimated richness than memory subsets. Investigators collected only blood, and repertoires in tissues likely differ. Limitation of the genetic and exposure-history diversity represented came from the few donors.

All the donors were Caucasian adults who lived in Nashville, Tennessee. Trimming cost V 7 bases and J 3 bases, with 27 bases left between them. From germline, CDR1 is MDHEN and CDR2 SYDVKM. CDR3 length equals 18 residues. Clones were sequenced by immunoSEQ multiplex PCR, and TCRdb holds only the in-frame ones, with some missing. The sample gives about 690,000 clones, about 90% of which show up once; about 34% is in the top ten. Input material: memory CD8+ T cells from PBMCs. Described subset: CD45RO+ cells pooled with CCR7-negative TemRA cells. The sequence came from a young man in good health. Some clones in this sample may be carry-over from other donors' samples. The rearrangement links TRBV28 to TRBJ1-1; possible D gene TRBD1, 5 bases. The CDR3 bases are TGTGCCAGCACCACCTCGGGAGCGGGAACGACAGCCTACACTGAAGCTTTCTTT. Translated: CASTTSGAGTTAYTEAFF.